Following are 8 T cell receptor beta chains from one sample sequenced in a study of T cells in pancreatic ductal adenocarcinoma. Assay used: immunoSEQ multiplex PCR; TCRdb lists only in-frame clones, some missing. The table lists roughly 100,000 clones, roughly 96% of them singletons. No neoadjuvant therapy was given to the selected pancreatic ductal adenocarcinoma patients before their surgery. Sequencing was performed on PBMCs. Receptors originate from a human donor with pancreatic ductal adenocarcinoma.

This clone was seen more than once but under ten times. This chain uses TRBV6-1 with TRBJ2-1; 12 positions agree with TRBD2. CDR1 is MNHNS and CDR2 is SASEGT in the germline V gene. With 4 bases clipped from V and 10 bases from J, the junction kept 8 bases outside the gene matches. CDR3 size: 15 residues. The CDR3 sequence is CASSGLAGGRREQFF. In DNA, the CDR3 is TGTGCCAGCAGTGGGCTAGCGGGAGGGAGGCGAGAGCAGTTCTTC.

On this clone: Other DNA sequences of this sample code for an identical CDR3. This chain links TRBV2 with TRBJ2-3; no definite D call. Trimming left V 5 bases short and J 4 bases short, with 7 bases between. This CDR3 has 12 residues. Germline assignment: CDR1 SNHLY and CDR2 FYNNEI. The CDR3 sequence is CASSLLSDTQYF. The CDR3 DNA is TGTGCCAGCAGTCTGTTATCAGATACGCAGTATTTT.

This chain uses TRBV19 with TRBJ2-5; possible D gene TRBD2, 6 bases. The germline CDR1 and CDR2 sequences are LNHDA and SQIVND (reference sequence). The CDR3 has 13 amino acids. With 3 bases removed from V and 5 bases from J, the gap between germline ends came to 10 bases. Here the CDR3 DNA reads TGTGCCAGTAGTATGACTCGGGGGGAGACCCAGTACTTC. Its translation: CASSMTRGETQYF.

The DNA for the CDR3 is TGTGCCAGCAGAGGAGCGGGAGGGCAGTCAGATACGCAGTATTTT. It encodes CASRGAGGQSDTQYF. The chain joins TRBV7-2 to TRBJ2-3; 10 bases agree with TRBD2. This CDR3 contains 15 residues. CDR1 is SGHTA, CDR2 FQGNSA, per germline. V shed 6 bases and J 4 bases; nucleotides not matched to a gene: 7.

The chain combines TRBV27 with TRBJ2-2, with 8 bases that match TRBD2. The germline V gene encodes CDR1 MNHEY and CDR2 SMNVEV (reference sequence). There are 16 residues in the CDR3. V was pared by 5 bases and J by 1 base, with 6 bases of the junction left unmatched. CDR3 nucleotide sequence: TGTGCCAGCAGTCGACTAACTAGCGGGAACACCGGGGAGCTGTTTTTT. Its protein is CASSRLTSGNTGELFF.

V is TRBV5-1 and J is TRBJ1-2, with 7 bases identical to TRBD1. The CDR3 spans 15 residues. Germline V gene data show CDR1 as SGHRS and CDR2 as YFSETQ. With 2 bases clipped from V and 4 bases from J, the junction kept 8 bases outside the gene matches. CDR3 region: CASSFRDSSSYGYTF. In DNA, the CDR3 is TGCGCCAGCAGCTTCCGGGACAGTTCGTCCTATGGCTACACCTTC.

Sample share makes this clone medium-sized. The rearrangement links TRBV6-4 to TRBJ2-5; perhaps TRBD2 as D (6 bases). Germline V gene sequence: CDR1 MRHNA, CDR2 SNTAGT. V lost 3 bases and J 5 bases, leaving 16 bases between the germline ends. CDR3 length equals 15 residues. The CDR3 here is CASSESSGGLETQYF. CDR3 nucleotide sequence: TGTGCCAGCAGTGAGAGTAGCGGCGGATTGGAGACCCAGTACTTC.

The V and J genes are TRBV30 and TRBJ2-7; 9 bases agree with TRBD1. The germline V gene encodes CDR1 GTSNPN and CDR2 SVGIG (reference sequence). The V and J ends lost 7 bases and 1 base, in that order; junction bases with no gene match: 2. The CDR3 extends over 12 amino acids. Written as DNA, the CDR3 is TGTGCCTTGGACAGGGGATCCTACGAGCAGTACTTC. Protein: CALDRGSYEQYF.